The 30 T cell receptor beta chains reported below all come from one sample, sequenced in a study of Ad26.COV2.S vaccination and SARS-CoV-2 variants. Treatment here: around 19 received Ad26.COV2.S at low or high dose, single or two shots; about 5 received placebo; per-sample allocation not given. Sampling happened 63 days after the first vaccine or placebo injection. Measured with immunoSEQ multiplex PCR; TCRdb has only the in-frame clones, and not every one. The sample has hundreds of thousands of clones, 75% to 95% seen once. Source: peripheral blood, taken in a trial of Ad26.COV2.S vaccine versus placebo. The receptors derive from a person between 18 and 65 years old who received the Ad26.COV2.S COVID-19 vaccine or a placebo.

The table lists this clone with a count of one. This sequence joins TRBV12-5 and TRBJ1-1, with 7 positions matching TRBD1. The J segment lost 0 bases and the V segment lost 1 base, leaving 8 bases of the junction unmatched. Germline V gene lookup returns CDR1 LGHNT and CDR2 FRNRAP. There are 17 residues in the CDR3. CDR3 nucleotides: TGTGCTAGTGGTTTGGCTCCGACAGGGTACATGAACACTGAAGCTTTCTTT. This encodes CASGLAPTGYMNTEAFF. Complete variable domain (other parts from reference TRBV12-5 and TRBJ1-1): DARVTQTPRHKVTEMGQEVTMRCQPILGHNTVFWYRQTMMQGLELLAYFRNRAPLDDSGMPKDRFSAEMPDATLATLKIQPSEPRDSAVYFCASGLAPTGYMNTEAFFGQGTRLTVV.

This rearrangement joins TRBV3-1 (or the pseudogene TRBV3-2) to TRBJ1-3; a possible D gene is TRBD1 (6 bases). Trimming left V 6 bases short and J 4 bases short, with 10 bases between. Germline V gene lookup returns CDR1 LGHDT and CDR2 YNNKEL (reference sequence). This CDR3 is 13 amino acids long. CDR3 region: CASSSGVGNTIYF. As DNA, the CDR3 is TGTGCCAGCAGTTCAGGGGTCGGAAACACCATATATTTT.

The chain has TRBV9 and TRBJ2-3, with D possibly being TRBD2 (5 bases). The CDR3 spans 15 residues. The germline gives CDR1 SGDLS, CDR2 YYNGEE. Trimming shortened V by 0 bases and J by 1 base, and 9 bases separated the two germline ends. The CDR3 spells CASSVDQRGTDTQYF. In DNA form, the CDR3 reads TGTGCCAGCAGCGTAGACCAGAGGGGCACAGATACGCAGTATTTT. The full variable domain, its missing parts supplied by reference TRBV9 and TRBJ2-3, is DSGVTQTPKHLITATGQRVTLRCSPRSGDLSVYWYQQSLDQGLQFLIQYYNGEERAKGNILERFSAQQFPDLHSELNLSSLELGDSALYFCASSVDQRGTDTQYFGPGTRLTVL.

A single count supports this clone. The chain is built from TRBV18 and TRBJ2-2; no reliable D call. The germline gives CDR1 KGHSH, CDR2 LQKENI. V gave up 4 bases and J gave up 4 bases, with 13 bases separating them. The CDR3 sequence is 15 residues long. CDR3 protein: CASSHPGTVTGELFF. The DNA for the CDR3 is TGTGCCAGCTCACACCCTGGCACGGTCACCGGGGAGCTGTTTTTT.

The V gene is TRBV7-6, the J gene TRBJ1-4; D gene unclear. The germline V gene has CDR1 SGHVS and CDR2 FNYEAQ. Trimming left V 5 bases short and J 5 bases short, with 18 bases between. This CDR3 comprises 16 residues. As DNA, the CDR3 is TGTGCCAGCAGCCCCCCTGAGGCAGGTGTGAATGAAAAACTGTTTTTT. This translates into CASSPPEAGVNEKLFF.

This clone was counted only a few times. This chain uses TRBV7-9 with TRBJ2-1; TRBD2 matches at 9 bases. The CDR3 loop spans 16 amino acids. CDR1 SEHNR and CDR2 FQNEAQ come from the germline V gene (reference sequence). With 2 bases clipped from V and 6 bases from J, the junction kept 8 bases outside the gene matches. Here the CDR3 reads CASSLLRLAASNEQFF. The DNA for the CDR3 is TGTGCCAGCAGCTTATTGAGACTAGCGGCGTCCAATGAGCAGTTCTTC.

The CDR3, as DNA: TGTGCTAGTGGTTTGTCGACAAGACAAGAGACCCAGTACTTC. Protein sequence: CASGLSTRQETQYF. This rearrangement joins TRBV12-5 to TRBJ2-5; D gene uncertain. The CDR3 spans 14 residues. Trimming took 2 bases from V and 2 from J, leaving 9 bases between them. Germline V lookup: CDR1 LGHNT, CDR2 FRNRAP.

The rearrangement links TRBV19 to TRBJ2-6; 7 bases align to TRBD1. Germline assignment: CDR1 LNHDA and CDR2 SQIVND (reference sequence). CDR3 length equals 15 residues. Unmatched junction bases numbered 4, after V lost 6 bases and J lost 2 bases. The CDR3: CASSTTGAGANVLTF. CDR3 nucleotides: TGTGCCAGTAGCACCACAGGGGCTGGGGCCAACGTCCTGACTTTC.

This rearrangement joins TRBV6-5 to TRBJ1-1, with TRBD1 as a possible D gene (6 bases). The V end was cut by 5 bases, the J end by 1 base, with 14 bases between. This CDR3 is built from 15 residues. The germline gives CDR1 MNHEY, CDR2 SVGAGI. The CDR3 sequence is CASSTTGTKNTEAFF. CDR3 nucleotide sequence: TGTGCCAGCAGTACAACCGGGACAAAGAACACTGAAGCTTTCTTT.

CDR3 nucleotide sequence: TGTGCCAGCAGTCGGCGGGGGGGGCTTACTGGAAACACCATATATTTT. This sequence encodes CASSRRGGLTGNTIYF. V and J are TRBV28 and TRBJ1-3, with D perhaps matching TRBD1 (6 bases). The CDR3 loop spans 16 amino acids. Germline V gene lookup returns CDR1 MDHEN and CDR2 SYDVKM. With 5 bases removed from V and 2 bases from J, the gap between germline ends came to 16 bases.

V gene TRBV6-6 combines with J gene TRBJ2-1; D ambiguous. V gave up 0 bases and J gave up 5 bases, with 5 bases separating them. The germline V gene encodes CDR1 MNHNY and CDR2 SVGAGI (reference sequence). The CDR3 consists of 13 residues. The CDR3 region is CASSYSKDNEQFF. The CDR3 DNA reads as TGTGCCAGCAGTTACTCGAAGGACAATGAGCAGTTCTTC.

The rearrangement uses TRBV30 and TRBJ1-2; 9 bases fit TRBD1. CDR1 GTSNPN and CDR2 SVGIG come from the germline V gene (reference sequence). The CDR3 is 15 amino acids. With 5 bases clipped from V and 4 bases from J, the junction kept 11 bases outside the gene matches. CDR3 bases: TGTGCCTGGGTTAGGGTTGACAGGGGGTCCTATGGCTACACCTTC. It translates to CAWVRVDRGSYGYTF.

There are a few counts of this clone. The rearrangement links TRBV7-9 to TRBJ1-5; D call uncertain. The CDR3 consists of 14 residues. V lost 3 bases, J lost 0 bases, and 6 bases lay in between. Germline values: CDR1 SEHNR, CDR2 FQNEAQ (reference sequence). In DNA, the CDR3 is TGTGCCAGCAGCTTGGTCAATAGCAATCAGCCCCAGCATTTT. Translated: CASSLVNSNQPQHF.

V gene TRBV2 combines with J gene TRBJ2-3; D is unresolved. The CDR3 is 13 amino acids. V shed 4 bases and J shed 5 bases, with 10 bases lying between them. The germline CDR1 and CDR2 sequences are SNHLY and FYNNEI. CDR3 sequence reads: CASSGGPLDTQYF. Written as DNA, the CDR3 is TGTGCCAGCAGTGGCGGCCCTCTAGATACGCAGTATTTT. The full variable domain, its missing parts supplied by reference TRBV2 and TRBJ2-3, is EPEVTQTPSHQVTQMGQEVILRCVPISNHLYFYWYRQILGQKVEFLVSFYNNEISEKSEIFDDQFSVERPDGSNFTLKIRSTKLEDSAMYFCASSGGPLDTQYFGPGTRLTVL.

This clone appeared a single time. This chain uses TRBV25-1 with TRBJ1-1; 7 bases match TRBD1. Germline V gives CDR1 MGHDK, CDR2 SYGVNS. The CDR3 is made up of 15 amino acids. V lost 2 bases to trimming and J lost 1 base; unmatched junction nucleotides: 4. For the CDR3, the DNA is TGTGCCAGCAGTGAAAGGGGACAGACGAACACTGAAGCTTTCTTT. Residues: CASSERGQTNTEAFF.

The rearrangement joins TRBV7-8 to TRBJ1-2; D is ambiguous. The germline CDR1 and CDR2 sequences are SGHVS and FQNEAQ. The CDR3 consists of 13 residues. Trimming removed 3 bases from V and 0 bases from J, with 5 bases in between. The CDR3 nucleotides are TGTGCCAGCAGCTTCCAGGCTAACTATGGCTACACCTTC. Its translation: CASSFQANYGYTF.

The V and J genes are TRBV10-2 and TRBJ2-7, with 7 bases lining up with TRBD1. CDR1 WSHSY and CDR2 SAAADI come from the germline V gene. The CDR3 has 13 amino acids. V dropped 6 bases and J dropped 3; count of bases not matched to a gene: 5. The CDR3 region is CASSQGEIYEQYF. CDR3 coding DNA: TGCGCCAGCAGCCAGGGGGAGATCTACGAGCAGTACTTC.

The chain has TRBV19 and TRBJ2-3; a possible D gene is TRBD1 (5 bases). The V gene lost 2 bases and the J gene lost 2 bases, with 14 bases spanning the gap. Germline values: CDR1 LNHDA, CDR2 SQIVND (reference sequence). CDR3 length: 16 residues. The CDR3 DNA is TGTGCCAGTAGTATATCGGTCGCAGGGTACACAGATACGCAGTATTTT. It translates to CASSISVAGYTDTQYF.

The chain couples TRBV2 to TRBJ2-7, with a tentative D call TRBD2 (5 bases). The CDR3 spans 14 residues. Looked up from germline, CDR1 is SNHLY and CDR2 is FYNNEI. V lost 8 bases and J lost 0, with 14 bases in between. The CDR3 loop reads CASLGSPGSYEQYF. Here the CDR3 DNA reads TGTGCCAGCTTGGGGAGTCCAGGCTCCTACGAGCAGTACTTC.

CDR3 coding DNA: TGTGCCAGCAGCGTCTACAGGGGCCCTCGGGGAGAGACCCAGTACTTC. It specifies CASSVYRGPRGETQYF. This sequence joins TRBV7-2 and TRBJ2-5, with TRBD1 matching 7 bases. From germline, CDR1 is SGHTA and CDR2 FQGNSA. This CDR3 region has 16 residues. V lost 5 bases, J lost 4 bases, and 13 bases stayed unmatched.

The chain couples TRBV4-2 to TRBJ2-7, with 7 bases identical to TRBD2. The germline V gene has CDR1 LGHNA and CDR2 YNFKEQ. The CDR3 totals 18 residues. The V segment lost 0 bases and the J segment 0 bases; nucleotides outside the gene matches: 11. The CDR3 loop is CASSQDFGEGLLSYEQYF. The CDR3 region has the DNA TGTGCCAGCAGCCAAGATTTCGGGGAGGGGCTTCTCTCCTACGAGCAGTACTTC.

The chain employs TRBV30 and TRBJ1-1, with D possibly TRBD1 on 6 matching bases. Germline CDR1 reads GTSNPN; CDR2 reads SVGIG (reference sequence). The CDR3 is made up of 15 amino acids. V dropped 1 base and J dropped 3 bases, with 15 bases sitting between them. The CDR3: CAWSELGHGDTEAFF. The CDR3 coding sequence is TGTGCCTGGAGTGAACTGGGACACGGGGACACTGAAGCTTTCTTT.

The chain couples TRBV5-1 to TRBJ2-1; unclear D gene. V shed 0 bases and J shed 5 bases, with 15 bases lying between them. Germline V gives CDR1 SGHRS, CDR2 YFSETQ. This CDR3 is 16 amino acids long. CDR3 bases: TGCGCCAGCAGCTTGGCCGGTCCCCCGAATAACAATGAGCAGTTCTTC. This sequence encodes CASSLAGPPNNNEQFF.

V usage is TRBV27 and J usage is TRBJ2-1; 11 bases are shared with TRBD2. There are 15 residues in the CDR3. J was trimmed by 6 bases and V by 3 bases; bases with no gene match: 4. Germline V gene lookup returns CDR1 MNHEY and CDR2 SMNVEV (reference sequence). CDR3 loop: CASSLTSGIVNEQFF. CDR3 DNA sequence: TGTGCCAGCAGTTTGACTAGCGGGATAGTCAATGAGCAGTTCTTC.

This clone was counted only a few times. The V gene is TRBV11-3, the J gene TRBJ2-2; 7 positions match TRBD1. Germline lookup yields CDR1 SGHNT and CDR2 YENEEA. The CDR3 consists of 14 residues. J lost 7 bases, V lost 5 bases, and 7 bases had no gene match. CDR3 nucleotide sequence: TGTGCCAGCAGCACAAGGGGGCGCGGCGGGGAGCTGTTTTTT. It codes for CASSTRGRGGELFF.

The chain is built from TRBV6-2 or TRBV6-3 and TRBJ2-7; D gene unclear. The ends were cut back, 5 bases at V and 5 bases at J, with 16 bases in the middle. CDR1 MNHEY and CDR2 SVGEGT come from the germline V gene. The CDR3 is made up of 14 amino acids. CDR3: CASSVEFTPHEQYF. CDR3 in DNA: TGTGCCAGCAGTGTCGAGTTTACCCCCCACGAGCAGTACTTC.

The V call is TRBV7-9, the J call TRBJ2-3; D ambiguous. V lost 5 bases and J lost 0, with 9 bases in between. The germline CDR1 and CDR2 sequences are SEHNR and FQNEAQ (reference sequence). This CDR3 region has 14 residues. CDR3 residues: CASSPISSTDTQYF. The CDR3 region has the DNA TGTGCCAGCAGCCCTATATCTAGCACAGATACGCAGTATTTT.

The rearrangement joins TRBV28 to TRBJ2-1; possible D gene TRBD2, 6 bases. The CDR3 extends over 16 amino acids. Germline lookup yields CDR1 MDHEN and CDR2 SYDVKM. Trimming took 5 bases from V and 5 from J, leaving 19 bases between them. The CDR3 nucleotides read TGTGCCAGCAGTCTGATCGGGGACTTCGGGAACAATGAGCAGTTCTTC. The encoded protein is CASSLIGDFGNNEQFF.

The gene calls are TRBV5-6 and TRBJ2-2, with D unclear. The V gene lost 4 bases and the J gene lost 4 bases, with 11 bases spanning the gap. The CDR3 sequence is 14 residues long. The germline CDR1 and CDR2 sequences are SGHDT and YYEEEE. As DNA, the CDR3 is TGTGCCAGCAGCCTTGGTGGAGCCACCGGGGAGCTGTTTTTT. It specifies CASSLGGATGELFF.

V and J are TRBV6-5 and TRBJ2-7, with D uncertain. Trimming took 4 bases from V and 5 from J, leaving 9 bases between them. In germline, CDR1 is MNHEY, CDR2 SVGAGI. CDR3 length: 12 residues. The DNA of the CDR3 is TGTGCCAGCAGTTCTCAGATTAACGAGCAGTACTTC. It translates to CASSSQINEQYF.